This T cell receptor beta chain was found in a study of blood T cell repertoires in COVID-19. Study overall: Sources were T cells, B-cell-depleted T cells, or PBMCs; the material itself was cDNA or gDNA.

V was pared by 6 bases and J by 8 bases, with 10 bases of the junction left unmatched. The CDR3 is 14 amino acids. CDR1 is MNHEY, CDR2 SMNVEV, per germline (reference sequence). Sequenced by immunoSEQ multiplex PCR; TCRdb stores in-frame clones only, minus some. The sample holds some 70,000 clones, around 89% seen once. Recovered status applied to Cohort 3 donors who had two consecutive negative PCRs. It also applied to those with clearance or with symptom resolution. The sequenced material came from PBMCs or T cells enriched from blood (not recorded which). J is TRBJ1-2 and V is TRBV27; 9 bases line up with TRBD1. This TCR derives from a woman aged 40 to 50 who had recovered from COVID-19. CDR3 sequence reads: CASSPLGTGRGYTF. CDR3 bases: TGTGCCAGCAGCCCCCTTGGGACAGGGAGGGGCTACACCTTC.